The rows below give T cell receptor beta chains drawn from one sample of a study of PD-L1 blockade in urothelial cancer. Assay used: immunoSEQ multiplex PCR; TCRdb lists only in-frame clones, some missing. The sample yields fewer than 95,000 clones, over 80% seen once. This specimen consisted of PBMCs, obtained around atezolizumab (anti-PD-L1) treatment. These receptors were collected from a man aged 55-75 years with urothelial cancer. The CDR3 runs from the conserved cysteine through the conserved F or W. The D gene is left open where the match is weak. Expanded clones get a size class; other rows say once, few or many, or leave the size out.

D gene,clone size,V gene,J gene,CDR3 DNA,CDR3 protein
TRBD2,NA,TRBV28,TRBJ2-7,TGTGCCAGCAGTTTTAAGGCTAGCGGATCCTACGAGCAGTACTTC,CASSFKASGSYEQYF
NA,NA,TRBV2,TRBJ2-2,TGTGCCAGCAGTGAAGGGATCGGGGAATATTTGCTATCCGGGGAGCTGTTTTTT,CASSEGIGEYLLSGELFF
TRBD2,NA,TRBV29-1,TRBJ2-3,TGCAGCGTTAGGTCCCAATGGACTAGCGGTACAGATACGCAGTATTTT,CSVRSQWTSGTDTQYF
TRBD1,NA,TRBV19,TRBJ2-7,TGTGCCAGTAGTATCCTTACCGGGACAGGGGGTCACGAGCAGTACTTC,CASSILTGTGGHEQYF
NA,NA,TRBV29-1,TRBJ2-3,TGCAGCGTTGACGCCAGGCTTAGCACAGATACGCAGTATTTT,CSVDARLSTDTQYF
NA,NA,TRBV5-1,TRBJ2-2,TGCGCCAGCAACGGACAGACCGCCAACACCGGGGAGCTGTTTTTT,CASNGQTANTGELFF
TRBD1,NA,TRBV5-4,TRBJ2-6,TGTGCCAGCAGCTTGAGGGCAGGGGGTCTAAGCTCTGGGGCCAACGTCCTGACTTTC,CASSLRAGGLSSGANVLTF
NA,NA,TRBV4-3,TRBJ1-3,TGCGCCAGCAGCCAAGAGAGCCGCCGGAGCTCTGGAAACACCATATATTTT,CASSQESRRSSGNTIYF
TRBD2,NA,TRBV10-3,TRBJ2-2,TGTGCCATCAGTGATAGGACTAGCGGGGGAACGATCGGGGAGCTGTTTTTT,CAISDRTSGGTIGELFF
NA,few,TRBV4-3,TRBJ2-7,TGCGCCAGCTCGACAGGTGTCGGGTGGGAGCAGTACTTC,CASSTGVGWEQYF
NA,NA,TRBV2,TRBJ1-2,TGTGCCAGCAGTAACGCGGATTGGGGCTACACCTTC,CASSNADWGYTF
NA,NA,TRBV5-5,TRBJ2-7,TGTGCCAGCAGCTTGGCCCCTGCAGGGGGGACCTACGAGCAGTACTTC,CASSLAPAGGTYEQYF
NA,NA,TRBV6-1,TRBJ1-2,TGTGCCAGCAGTGAAGTATGGAACGGGAACTATGGCTACACCTTC,CASSEVWNGNYGYTF
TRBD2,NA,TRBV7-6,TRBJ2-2,TGTGCCAGCAGCTCTCTAGCGGGAGGGCCCGGGGAGCTGTTTTTT,CASSSLAGGPGELFF
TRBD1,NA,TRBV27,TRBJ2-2,TGTGCCAGCAGTAACACAGGGGCCTACGGGGTCGGGGAGCTGTTTTTT,CASSNTGAYGVGELFF
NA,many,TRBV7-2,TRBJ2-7,TGTGCCAGCAGCCCCCTTTTGACCGGGTATAGCTCCTACGAGCAGTACTTC,CASSPLLTGYSSYEQYF
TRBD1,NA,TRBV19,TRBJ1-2,TGTGCCAGTAGTTCACCGGGACAGGGGAACTATGGCTACACCTTC,CASSSPGQGNYGYTF
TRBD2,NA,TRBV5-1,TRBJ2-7,TGCGCCAGCAGCTTGGAGTGGGGGGGGACCTACGAGCAGTACTTC,CASSLEWGGTYEQYF
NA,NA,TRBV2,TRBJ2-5,TGTGCCAGCAGATGGAGACAGCAAGAGACCCAGTACTTC,CASRWRQQETQYF
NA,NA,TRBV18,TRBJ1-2,TGTGCCAGCTCACCCGAGGGTCGGCGCGAATATGGCTACACCTTC,CASSPEGRREYGYTF
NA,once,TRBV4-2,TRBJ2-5,TGTGCCAGCAGCCAAGATTCTCATGGTAGCCCGGTGCCCCAGTACTTC,CASSQDSHGSPVPQYF
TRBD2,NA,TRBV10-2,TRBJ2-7,TGCGCCAGCAGTGAGTTGCGGGGGGGCGGCTACGAGCAGTACTTC,CASSELRGGGYEQYF
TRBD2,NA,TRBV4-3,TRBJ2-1,TGCGCCAGCAGCTCCCGACTAGCGGGGTACAATGAGCAGTTCTTC,CASSSRLAGYNEQFF
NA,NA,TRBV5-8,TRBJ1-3,TGTGCCAGCAGCGCCCGGGGGGAAGCTCTCTCTGGAAACACCATATATTTT,CASSARGEALSGNTIYF
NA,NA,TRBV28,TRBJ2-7,TGTGCCAGCAACAGGCTCTCCTACGAGCAGTACTTC,CASNRLSYEQYF
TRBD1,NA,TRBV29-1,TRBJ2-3,TGCAGCGTGGTAGGGGGCGTCTCAGATACGCAGTATTTT,CSVVGGVSDTQYF
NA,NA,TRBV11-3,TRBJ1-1,TGTGCCAGCAGGGGTCAGGGGAACACTGAAGCTTTCTTT,CASRGQGNTEAFF
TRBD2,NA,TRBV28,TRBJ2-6,TGTGCCAGCAGCCACGGACTAGCCTACTCTTCTGGGGCCAACGTCCTGACTTTC,CASSHGLAYSSGANVLTF
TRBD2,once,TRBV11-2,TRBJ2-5,TGTGCCAGCAGCTCCCCGGGACTAGCGGGAGGCGATGAGACCCAGTACTTC,CASSSPGLAGGDETQYF